One and the same sample provided the 24 T cell receptor beta chains below, sequenced in a study of technical replicates of blood from a handful of donors. Using immunoSEQ multiplex PCR, the repertoire was profiled, and TCRdb retains in-frame clones only, with some absent. The table lists 75,000 to 80,000 clones, approximately 94% of them singletons. The sequenced sample was T cells isolated from PBMCs. These receptors all come from a human donor in good health.

The J gene is TRBJ1-4, the V gene TRBV7-9; D is uncertain. This CDR3 is built from 14 residues. CDR1 and CDR2 (germline): SEHNR, FQNEAQ (reference sequence). V lost 2 bases to trimming and J lost 0 bases, with 4 bases between them. CDR3 sequence reads: CASSLLATNEKLFF. The CDR3 nucleotides are TGTGCCAGCAGCTTACTCGCAACTAATGAAAAACTGTTTTTT. Looking up the rest from reference TRBV7-9 and TRBJ1-4 gives the full variable domain: DTGVSQNPRHKITKRGQNVTFRCDPISEHNRLYWYRQTLGQGPEFLTYFQNEAQLEKSRLLSDRFSAERPKGSFSTLEIQRTEQGDSAMYLCASSLLATNEKLFFGSGTQLSVL.

The chain carries TRBV7-9 and TRBJ2-2, with 7 nucleotides matching TRBD2. Germline CDR1 SEHNR, CDR2 FQNEAQ (reference sequence). Germline trimming cut 5 bases from V and 0 bases from J; bases unmatched to any gene: 6. This CDR3 has 16 residues. Here the CDR3 DNA reads TGTGCCAGCAGCATAGTAAGCGGGACGAACACCGGGGAGCTGTTTTTT. Translating gives CASSIVSGTNTGELFF.

V gene TRBV5-4 combines with J gene TRBJ2-3, with TRBD2 as a possible D gene (6 bases). V lost 6 bases and J lost 0, with 17 bases in between. Germline V gene lookup returns CDR1 SGHNT and CDR2 YYREEE (reference sequence). CDR3 length equals 16 residues. CDR3 coding DNA: TGTGCCAGCAACCCCAGGGACTCATCTAGCACAGATACGCAGTATTTT. It is translated as CASNPRDSSSTDTQYF.

The chain couples TRBV2 to TRBJ2-1; no clear D gene. The length of the CDR3 is 12 residues. With 3 bases removed from V and 8 bases from J, the gap between germline ends came to 8 bases. Germline V CDR1 and CDR2: SNHLY, FYNNEI. CDR3 sequence (DNA): TGTGCCAGCAGTGATATGGGCTATGAGCAGTTCTTC. It is translated as CASSDMGYEQFF. Looking up the rest from reference TRBV2 and TRBJ2-1 gives the full variable domain: EPEVTQTPSHQVTQMGQEVILRCVPISNHLYFYWYRQILGQKVEFLVSFYNNEISEKSEIFDDQFSVERPDGSNFTLKIRSTKLEDSAMYFCASSDMGYEQFFGPGTRLTVL.

The chain joins TRBV14 to TRBJ2-2, with D tentatively TRBD2 (5 bases). Germline V gene sequence: CDR1 SGHDN, CDR2 FVKESK. The length of the CDR3 is 15 residues. V was clipped by 3 bases and J by 6 bases, with 14 bases between them. The CDR3 nucleotides are TGTGCCAGCAGCCACTACCGAGGGATCGCCGGGGAGCTGTTTTTT. It is translated as CASSHYRGIAGELFF.

The chain links TRBV27 to TRBJ2-2, with unresolved D. In germline, CDR1 is MNHEY, CDR2 SMNVEV (reference sequence). Trimming removed 8 bases from V and 6 bases from J, with 10 bases in between. The length of the CDR3 is 12 residues. The DNA of the CDR3 is TGTGCCAGCGGCTGGAGTGCCGGGGAGCTGTTTTTT. This translates into CASGWSAGELFF.

The chain uses TRBV5-1 and TRBJ2-3; D is perhaps TRBD1 (6 bases). With 2 bases removed from V and 1 base from J, the gap between germline ends came to 11 bases. The CDR3 spans 15 residues. CDR1 SGHRS and CDR2 YFSETQ come from the germline V gene. The CDR3 nucleotides are TGCGCCAGCAGCTTACAGGGAGAGGGCACAGATACGCAGTATTTT. Its translation: CASSLQGEGTDTQYF.

The V call is TRBV27, the J call TRBJ2-7, with TRBD2 identical over 9 bases. The V and J ends lost 2 bases and 5 bases, in that order; junction bases with no gene match: 7. The CDR3 runs to 15 residues. Germline assignment: CDR1 MNHEY and CDR2 SMNVEV (reference sequence). This CDR3 is CASSLDSGRTDEQYF. DNA of the CDR3: TGTGCCAGCAGTTTAGATAGCGGGAGAACTGACGAGCAGTACTTC.

This clone was picked up a small number of times. The V call is TRBV19, the J call TRBJ1-1, with D possibly matching TRBD1 (5 bases). The V gene lost 6 bases and the J gene lost 3 bases, with 14 bases spanning the gap. There are 14 residues in the CDR3. Germline V gene lookup returns CDR1 LNHDA and CDR2 SQIVND (reference sequence). Here the CDR3 reads CASSKAGLDTEAFF. The CDR3, as DNA: TGTGCCAGTAGCAAGGCAGGGTTGGACACTGAAGCTTTCTTT.

The genes are TRBV28 and TRBJ2-7; 8 bases match TRBD1. After removal of 7 bases from V and 2 bases from J, the junction contained 13 bases not matched to a gene. The CDR3 covers 16 residues. From germline, CDR1 is MDHEN and CDR2 SYDVKM. CDR3 sequence reads: CASTRGPGQVPYEQYF. Written as DNA, the CDR3 is TGTGCCAGCACCCGGGGGCCGGGACAGGTCCCCTACGAGCAGTACTTC.

The V call is TRBV4-1, the J call TRBJ2-7, with 9 positions matching TRBD1. The ends lost 0 bases at V and 7 bases at J; junction bases unmatched: 10. The CDR3 consists of 16 residues. The germline CDR1 and CDR2 sequences are MGHRA and YSYEKL. CDR3 protein: CASSQDRGQGIQEQYF. The CDR3 region has the DNA TGCGCCAGCAGCCAAGACCGCGGACAGGGGATACAGGAGCAGTACTTC.

V gene TRBV9 combines with J gene TRBJ2-1; D might be TRBD1 (6 bases). Trimming removed 7 bases at V and 8 bases at J, with 10 bases between. CDR3 length equals 11 residues. Germline lookup yields CDR1 SGDLS and CDR2 YYNGEE. The CDR3 is CASGEGDEQFF. CDR3 nucleotide sequence: TGTGCCAGCGGCGAGGGGGATGAGCAGTTCTTC. Full variable domain (remainder filled in from reference TRBV9 and TRBJ2-1): DSGVTQTPKHLITATGQRVTLRCSPRSGDLSVYWYQQSLDQGLQFLIQYYNGEERAKGNILERFSAQQFPDLHSELNLSSLELGDSALYFCASGEGDEQFFGPGTRLTVL.

This clone was recorded once. The chain uses TRBV7-9 and TRBJ1-3, with 7 bases fitting TRBD1. Germline-derived CDR1 and CDR2 are SEHNR and FQNEAQ (reference sequence). The CDR3 is made up of 15 amino acids. V lost 5 bases and J lost 7; bases outside the gene matches: 11. CDR3 sequence reads: CASSGWGQTRNTIYF. The DNA of the CDR3 is TGTGCCAGCAGCGGTTGGGGACAGACGAGGAACACCATATATTTT. The full variable domain, in which reference TRBV7-9 and TRBJ1-3 provide the parts outside the CDR3, is DTGVSQNPRHKITKRGQNVTFRCDPISEHNRLYWYRQTLGQGPEFLTYFQNEAQLEKSRLLSDRFSAERPKGSFSTLEIQRTEQGDSAMYLCASSGWGQTRNTIYFGEGSWLTVV.

This rearrangement joins TRBV9 to TRBJ2-3, with 10 nucleotides matching TRBD2. CDR3 length: 17 amino acids. V shed 0 bases and J 1 base; nucleotides not matched to a gene: 5. From germline, CDR1 is SGDLS and CDR2 YYNGEE. CDR3 nucleotide sequence: TGTGCCAGCAGCGTAGCGGGGACTAGCGCTCGCACAGATACGCAGTATTTT. Amino acids: CASSVAGTSARTDTQYF.

This clone was recorded a few times. This CDR3 reads CASSLGQAPTNEKLFF. CDR3 coding DNA: TGTGCCAGCAGCTTAGGACAGGCTCCAACTAATGAAAAACTGTTTTTT. The chain combines TRBV7-9 with TRBJ1-4, with a weak D call TRBD1 (6 bases). Trimming stripped 1 base from V and 0 bases from J, with 9 bases between. Germline loops: CDR1 SEHNR, CDR2 FQNEAQ (reference sequence). The CDR3 extends over 16 amino acids.

CDR3 bases: TGTGCCAGCAGCCGCGGACAGAACGGAAACACCATATATTTT. Translation gives CASSRGQNGNTIYF. V gene TRBV9 combines with J gene TRBJ1-3; tentatively, D is TRBD1 (6 bases). Trimming left V 4 bases short and J 4 bases short, with 12 bases between. Germline CDR1 SGDLS, CDR2 YYNGEE. The CDR3 runs to 14 residues.

The V call is TRBV20-1, the J call TRBJ1-2; the D gene is possibly TRBD1 (6 bases). This CDR3 has 11 amino acids. The V end lost 6 bases, the J end lost 7 bases, and 12 bases lay between the germline ends. CDR1 is DFQATT, CDR2 SNEGSKA, per germline (reference sequence). The CDR3: CSADQGFGYTF. DNA for the CDR3: TGCAGTGCCGATCAGGGGTTTGGCTACACCTTC.

The chain joins TRBV10-3 to TRBJ2-5; TRBD1 is a possible D gene (5 bases). V was shortened by 3 bases and J by 3 bases, with 8 bases between the two germline ends. The germline V gene encodes CDR1 ENHRY and CDR2 SYGVKD. This CDR3 has 13 residues. CDR3 sequence (DNA): TGTGCCATCAGTGATACAGGAGAAGAGACCCAGTACTTC. Protein: CAISDTGEETQYF.

J is TRBJ2-5 and V is TRBV10-3; 7 bases fit TRBD2. CDR1 and CDR2 from the germline V gene are ENHRY and SYGVKD. V lost 6 bases, J lost 9 bases, and 7 bases stayed unmatched. There are 12 residues in the CDR3. The CDR3 protein is CAISRDYGAQYF. CDR3 DNA sequence: TGTGCCATCAGCCGGGACTACGGGGCCCAGTACTTC.

This clone has a single count. The chain couples TRBV9 to TRBJ2-7; 7 nucleotides line up with TRBD2. After removal of 0 bases from V and 5 bases from J, the junction contained 8 bases not matched to a gene. This CDR3 is built from 15 residues. Per germline, CDR1 SGDLS and CDR2 YYNGEE. The CDR3 sequence: CASSVAPTGGHEQYF. The CDR3 DNA follows: TGTGCCAGCAGCGTAGCTCCAACGGGAGGACACGAGCAGTACTTC.

This rearrangement joins TRBV13 to TRBJ2-2; TRBD1 might be the D (6 bases). CDR3 length: 15 amino acids. Germline V CDR1 and CDR2: PRHDT, FYEKMQ (reference sequence). Trimming pared 3 bases from V and 4 bases from J, leaving 12 bases between. As DNA, the CDR3 is TGTGCCAGCAGCTTCGACAGGACTGGCACCGGGGAGCTGTTTTTT. It codes for CASSFDRTGTGELFF.

The chain recombines TRBV6-5 with TRBJ1-1; possibly TRBD1 for D (5 bases). CDR1 is MNHEY, CDR2 SVGAGI, per germline. This CDR3 region has 14 residues. Between the trimmed V and J ends, which lost 5 bases and 4 bases, there was a span of 14 bases. The CDR3 DNA follows: TGTGCCAGCAGTCTCAGGGAATGGGGCACTGAAGCTTTCTTT. It is translated as CASSLREWGTEAFF.

This clone has a single count. The chain combines TRBV27 with TRBJ2-7, with D possibly TRBD1 on 5 matching bases. The germline CDR1 and CDR2 sequences are MNHEY and SMNVEV (reference sequence). The length of the CDR3 is 16 residues. V lost 5 bases and J 0 bases, leaving 17 bases between the germline ends. The CDR3 DNA follows: TGTGCCAGCAGTCCCAGCCAGGGTAAGCGCTCCTACGAGCAGTACTTC. This encodes CASSPSQGKRSYEQYF.

This clone has only a few counts. The DNA for the CDR3 is TGCGCCAGCAGCTTTTCTAGCGGGAACACCGGGGAGCTGTTTTTT. It codes for CASSFSSGNTGELFF. V is TRBV5-1 and J is TRBJ2-2; TRBD2 matches 7 bases. Germline CDR1 is SGHRS and CDR2 is YFSETQ. V shed 2 bases and J 1 base; nucleotides not matched to a gene: 2. The CDR3 runs 15 residues.